The source of this T cell receptor beta chain is a study of blood T cell repertoires in COVID-19. V lost 6 bases to trimming and J lost 0 bases; unmatched junction nucleotides: 4. Germline lookup yields CDR1 SQVTM and CDR2 ANQGSEA. The CDR3 is made up of 13 amino acids. The protocol was immunoSEQ multiplex PCR, while the TCRdb copy is restricted to in-frame clones and leaves out a portion. The table has some 270,000 clones, roughly 85% seen once. In regard to this clone: Other DNA sequences in this specimen translate into the identical CDR3.

The material sequenced was PBMCs or T cells enriched from blood (not recorded which). The clonotype originates from a woman in her fifties or sixties who had been exposed to COVID-19. This sequence joins TRBV29-1 and TRBJ1-1, with 7 bases aligning to TRBD1. The CDR3 nucleotides read TGCAGCGTGGCCGGGACAGTGAACACTGAAGCTTTCTTT. Protein product: CSVAGTVNTEAFF.